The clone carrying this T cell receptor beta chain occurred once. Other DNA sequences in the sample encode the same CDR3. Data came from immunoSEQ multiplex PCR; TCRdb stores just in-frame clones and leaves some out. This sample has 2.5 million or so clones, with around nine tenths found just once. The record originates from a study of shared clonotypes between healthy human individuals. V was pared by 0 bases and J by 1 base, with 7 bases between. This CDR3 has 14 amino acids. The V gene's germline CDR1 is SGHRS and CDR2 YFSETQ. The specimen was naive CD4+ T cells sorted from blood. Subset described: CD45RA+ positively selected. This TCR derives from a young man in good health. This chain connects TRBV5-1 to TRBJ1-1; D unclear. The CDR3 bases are TGCGCCAGCAGCTTGGAGGCTACGAACACTGAAGCTTTCTTT. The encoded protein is CASSLEATNTEAFF. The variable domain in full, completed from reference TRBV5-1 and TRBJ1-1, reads KAGVTQTPRYLIKTRGQQVTLSCSPISGHRSVSWYQQTPGQGLQFLFEYFSETQRNKGNFPGRFSGRQFSNSRSEMNVSTLELGDSALYLCASSLEATNTEAFFGQGTRLTVV.